One and the same sample provided the 17 T cell receptor beta chains below, sequenced in a study of shared T cell receptors in the human thymus. Assay used: immunoSEQ multiplex PCR; TCRdb lists only in-frame clones, some missing. The sample carries 720,000 or so clones, 70% to 90% recorded once. In addition, the sample was reused for a study of human thymus T cells.

The sequenced material came from thymocytes. These receptor sequences come from a girl in the first two years of life with a congenital heart defect.

The chain is built from TRBV9 and TRBJ2-1; 10 bases align to TRBD1. Germline V gene lookup returns CDR1 SGDLS and CDR2 YYNGEE. Trimming took 0 bases from V and 2 from J; bases not matched to a gene: 5. The CDR3 runs to 17 residues. The CDR3 nucleotides read TGTGCCAGCAGCGTAGCTGGGACAGGGGACCCCTACAATGAGCAGTTCTTC. It translates to CASSVAGTGDPYNEQFF.

The chain recombines TRBV7-4 with TRBJ2-7; 8 bases are shared with TRBD1. This CDR3 contains 14 residues. J was trimmed by 4 bases and V by 4 bases; bases with no gene match: 6. CDR1 is SGHVT and CDR2 is SQSDAQ in the germline V gene. CDR3 sequence reads: CASSSGQAIYEQYF. The CDR3 DNA is TGTGCCAGCAGCTCGGGACAGGCGATTTACGAGCAGTACTTC.

This chain connects TRBV30 to TRBJ2-2; 7 bases are a match to TRBD1. Germline values: CDR1 GTSNPN, CDR2 SVGIG (reference sequence). CDR3 length: 17 residues. V gave up 4 bases and J gave up 5 bases; unmatched junction bases: 16. This CDR3 is CAWNHSPATGRTGELFF. In DNA, the CDR3 is TGTGCCTGGAACCACTCACCTGCGACAGGGCGGACCGGGGAGCTGTTTTTT. Full variable domain (outside the CDR3, taken from reference TRBV30 and TRBJ2-2): SQTIHQWPATLVQPVGSPLSLECTVEGTSNPNLYWYRQAAGRGLQLLFYSVGIGQISSEVPQNLSASRPQDRQFILSSKKLLLSDSGFYLCAWNHSPATGRTGELFFGEGSRLTVL.

The CDR3 is CASSLDRGLNGYTF. In DNA form, the CDR3 reads TGTGCCAGCAGCTTGGACAGGGGGCTTAATGGCTACACCTTC. V is TRBV5-8 and J is TRBJ1-2, with 9 bases fitting TRBD1. The CDR3 extends over 14 amino acids. V lost 0 bases, J lost 6 bases, and 3 bases stayed unmatched. Germline CDR1 SGHTS, CDR2 YDEGEE. The variable domain in full, completed from reference TRBV5-8 and TRBJ1-2, reads EAGVTQSPTHLIKTRGQQATLRCSPISGHTSVYWYQQALGLGLQFLLWYDEGEERNRGNFPPRFSGRQFPNYSSELNVNALELEDSALYLCASSLDRGLNGYTFGSGTRLTVV.

This clone was seen more than once but under ten times. The gene calls are TRBV7-6 and TRBJ1-2; no clear D gene. Germline assignment: CDR1 SGHVS and CDR2 FNYEAQ. Deletions cut 4 bases from V and 8 bases from J, with 29 bases between. The CDR3 has 18 residues. The CDR3 DNA reads TGTGCCAGCAGCTCTATCCCGGGTCGGCCGCAACCCCGCGGAGGCTACACCTTC. The encoded protein is CASSSIPGRPQPRGGYTF.

This clone was seen more than once but under ten times. The chain joins TRBV28 to TRBJ2-7, with 8 bases identical to TRBD1. CDR1 MDHEN and CDR2 SYDVKM come from the germline V gene. The CDR3 is 15 residues long. Losses at the gene ends were 7 bases for V and 4 bases for J; bases not matched to a gene: 12. The CDR3 nucleotides read TGTGCCAGCATAACGAAATCAGGGGGCCGGTACGAGCAGTACTTC. Its translation: CASITKSGGRYEQYF.

The rearrangement uses TRBV29-1 and TRBJ2-7, with a tentative D call TRBD2 (5 bases). Trimming left V 0 bases short and J 7 bases short, with 22 bases between. The CDR3 totals 16 residues. Per the germline V gene, CDR1 is SQVTM and CDR2 is ANQGSEA. This chain's CDR3 is CSVEDREGEGDLEQYF. The CDR3 DNA reads TGCAGCGTTGAAGATCGCGAGGGTGAAGGTGATCTTGAGCAGTACTTC.

The chain links TRBV9 to TRBJ2-2; D possibly corresponds to TRBD1 (5 bases). Per germline, CDR1 SGDLS and CDR2 YYNGEE. This CDR3 is built from 14 residues. Trimming removed 6 bases from V and 2 bases from J, with 11 bases in between. CDR3 protein: CASTSGANTGELFF. In DNA form, the CDR3 reads TGTGCCAGCACTTCTGGGGCTAACACCGGGGAGCTGTTTTTT.

The chain carries TRBV5-8 and TRBJ1-3, with 8 bases identical to TRBD1. The CDR3 has 15 residues. Losses at the gene ends were 2 bases for V and 0 bases for J; bases not matched to a gene: 1. Germline assignment: CDR1 SGHTS and CDR2 YDEGEE. The CDR3 region is CASSFDRGSGNTIYF. The DNA for the CDR3 is TGTGCCAGCAGCTTCGACAGGGGCTCTGGAAACACCATATATTTT.

The rearrangement joins TRBV5-1 to TRBJ1-1; tentatively, D is TRBD1 (6 bases). This CDR3 is built from 17 residues. Germline V gene data show CDR1 as SGHRS and CDR2 as YFSETQ. V lost 0 bases and J lost 0, with 15 bases in between. As DNA, the CDR3 is TGCGCCAGCAGCTTGGAGAATGGGGGGGCCCTGAACACTGAAGCTTTCTTT. Translated, it gives CASSLENGGALNTEAFF.

CDR3 sequence reads: CASGLAAHNEQFF. The CDR3 region has the DNA TGTGCCAGCGGACTAGCGGCCCACAATGAGCAGTTCTTC. The chain employs TRBV19 and TRBJ2-1, with 10 bases aligning to TRBD2. The germline CDR1 and CDR2 sequences are LNHDA and SQIVND (reference sequence). This CDR3 spans 13 amino acids. J lost 5 bases, V lost 9 bases, and 4 bases had no gene match.

The chain couples TRBV27 to TRBJ2-3, with 11 bases identical to TRBD2. This CDR3 spans 16 amino acids. Germline CDR1 MNHEY, CDR2 SMNVEV (reference sequence). V was clipped by 5 bases and J by 0 bases; unmatched bases: 4. The CDR3 coding sequence is TGTGCCAGCAGTCCGCTAGCGGGGGGCAGCACAGATACGCAGTATTTT. Its translation: CASSPLAGGSTDTQYF.

V usage is TRBV27 and J usage is TRBJ2-7; 11 positions agree with TRBD2. V shed 3 bases, J shed 0 bases, and the junction held 10 bases outside the gene matches. CDR3 length: 18 residues. Germline loops: CDR1 MNHEY, CDR2 SMNVEV (reference sequence). The chain's CDR3 is CASSFGTSGGILSYEQYF. The CDR3 DNA reads as TGTGCCAGCAGTTTTGGAACTAGCGGGGGCATACTCTCCTACGAGCAGTACTTC.

The rearrangement links TRBV25-1 to TRBJ2-1, with TRBD1 as a possible D gene (5 bases). Trimming pared 4 bases from V and 2 bases from J, leaving 9 bases between. This CDR3 is built from 14 residues. Germline loops: CDR1 MGHDK, CDR2 SYGVNS. The CDR3 DNA reads as TGTGCCAGCAGTGTGGGCAGGGCCTACAATGAGCAGTTCTTC. Residues: CASSVGRAYNEQFF.

V is TRBV5-6 and J is TRBJ1-5, with TRBD1 matching 7 bases. The germline gives CDR1 SGHDT, CDR2 YYEEEE. This CDR3 is 18 amino acids long. Trimming removed 4 bases from V and 5 bases from J; junction bases left unmatched: 18. For the CDR3, the DNA is TGTGCCAGCAGCCACAACAGGGGTGGGACAGCCCCCCATCAGCCCCAGCATTTT. Protein sequence: CASSHNRGGTAPHQPQHF.

This sequence joins TRBV6-1 and TRBJ1-3; 7 positions match TRBD1. With V trimmed by 2 bases and J by 4 bases, 5 bases remained unmatched. The CDR3 extends over 15 amino acids. Germline V gives CDR1 MNHNS, CDR2 SASEGT. The CDR3 nucleotides read TGTGCCAGCAGTGAACGACCGGGACAGGGAAACACCATATATTTT. It codes for CASSERPGQGNTIYF.

This chain uses TRBV10-3 with TRBJ1-1; 7 bases agree with TRBD1. CDR3 length equals 15 residues. Germline trimming cut 6 bases from V and 3 bases from J; bases unmatched to any gene: 10. CDR1 ENHRY and CDR2 SYGVKD come from the germline V gene. CDR3 residues: CAISSDREGDTEAFF. The DNA of the CDR3 is TGTGCCATCAGCAGCGACAGGGAAGGGGACACTGAAGCTTTCTTT.